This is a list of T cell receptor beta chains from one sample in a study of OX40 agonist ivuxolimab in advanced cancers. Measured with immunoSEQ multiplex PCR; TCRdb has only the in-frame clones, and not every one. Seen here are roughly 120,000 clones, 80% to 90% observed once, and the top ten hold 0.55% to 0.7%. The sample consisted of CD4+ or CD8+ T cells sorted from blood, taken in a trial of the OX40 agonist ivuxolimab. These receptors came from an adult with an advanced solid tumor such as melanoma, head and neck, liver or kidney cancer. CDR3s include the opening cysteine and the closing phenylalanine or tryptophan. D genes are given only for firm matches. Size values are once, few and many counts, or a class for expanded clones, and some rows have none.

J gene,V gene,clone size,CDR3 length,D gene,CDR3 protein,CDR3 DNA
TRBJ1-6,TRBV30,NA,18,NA,CAWGSTPGRLADNSPLHF,TGTGCCTGGGGGTCAACCCCGGGACGGCTAGCAGATAATTCACCCCTCCACTTT
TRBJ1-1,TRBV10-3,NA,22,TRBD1,CAISEASRDRGGGSHMNTEAFF,TGTGCCATCAGTGAGGCGAGCCGGGACAGGGGCGGAGGGAGCCACATGAACACTGAAGCTTTCTTT
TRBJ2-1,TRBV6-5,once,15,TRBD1,CASSYGVRGQDEQFF,TGTGCCAGCAGTTACGGGGTTAGGGGGCAGGATGAGCAGTTCTTC
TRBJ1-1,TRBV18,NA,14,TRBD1,CASSLGTVNTEAFF,TGTGCCAGCTCACTTGGGACAGTAAACACTGAAGCTTTCTTT
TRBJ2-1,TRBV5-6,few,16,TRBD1,CASSHLRDRGYNEQFF,TGTGCCAGCAGTCACCTCCGGGACAGGGGGTACAATGAGCAGTTCTTC
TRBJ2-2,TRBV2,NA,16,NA,CASRAAGARDTGELFF,TGTGCCAGCAGGGCGGCGGGGGCGCGGGACACCGGGGAGCTGTTTTTT
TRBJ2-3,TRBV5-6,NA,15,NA,CASSPRLASSDTQYF,TGTGCCAGCAGCCCCCGGCTAGCGTCGTCCGATACGCAGTATTTT
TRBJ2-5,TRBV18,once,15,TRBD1,CASSPATGGQETQYF,TGTGCCAGCTCACCAGCGACAGGGGGCCAAGAGACCCAGTACTTC
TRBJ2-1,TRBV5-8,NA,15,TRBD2,CASSSGTSGVGEQFF,TGTGCCAGCAGTTCCGGGACTAGCGGGGTCGGGGAGCAGTTCTTC
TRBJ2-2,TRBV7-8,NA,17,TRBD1,CASSLDRGRRYTGELFF,TGTGCCAGCAGCTTAGACAGGGGGCGAAGGTACACCGGGGAGCTGTTTTTT
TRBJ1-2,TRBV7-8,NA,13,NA,CASSPRQAYGYTF,TGTGCCAGCAGCCCCCGACAGGCCTATGGCTACACCTTC
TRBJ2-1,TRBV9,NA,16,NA,CASSVAGLSSYNEQFF,TGTGCCAGCAGCGTAGCGGGTTTGTCTAGCTACAATGAGCAGTTCTTC
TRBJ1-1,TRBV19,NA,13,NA,CASSKPGTLVAFF,TGTGCCAGTAGTAAACCGGGGACCCTTGTAGCTTTCTTT
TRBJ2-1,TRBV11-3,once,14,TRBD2,CASSELAGVNEQFF,TGTGCCAGCTCTGAACTAGCGGGGGTCAATGAGCAGTTCTTC
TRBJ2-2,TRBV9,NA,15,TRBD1,CASNQGAPNTGELFF,TGTGCCAGCAACCAGGGGGCCCCGAACACCGGGGAGCTGTTTTTT
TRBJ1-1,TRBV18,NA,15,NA,CASSPEVGANTEAFF,TGTGCCAGCTCACCAGAGGTGGGGGCGAACACTGAAGCTTTCTTT
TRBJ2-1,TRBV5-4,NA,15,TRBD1,CASSPAGGMFNEQFF,TGTGCCAGCAGCCCCGCAGGGGGCATGTTCAATGAGCAGTTCTTC
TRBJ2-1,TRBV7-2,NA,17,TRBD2,CASSLRSSGREPNEQFF,TGTGCCAGCAGCTTAAGGTCTAGCGGGAGGGAGCCTAATGAGCAGTTCTTC
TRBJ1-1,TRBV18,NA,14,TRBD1,CASSPDRGITEAFF,TGTGCCAGCTCCCCTGACAGGGGGATCACTGAAGCTTTCTTT
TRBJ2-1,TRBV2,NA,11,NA,CASNLDNEQFF,TGTGCCAGCAACTTGGATAATGAGCAGTTCTTC
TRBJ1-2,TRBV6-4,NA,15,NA,CASSDFPRANYGYTF,TGTGCCAGCAGTGACTTCCCGAGAGCTAACTATGGCTACACCTTC
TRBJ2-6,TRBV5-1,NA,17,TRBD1,CASSSGTGASRANVLTF,TGCGCCAGCAGCTCCGGGACAGGTGCGTCTAGGGCCAACGTCCTGACTTTC
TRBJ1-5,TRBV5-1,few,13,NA,CASSFGGDQPQHF,TGCGCCAGCAGCTTCGGGGGTGATCAGCCCCAGCATTTT
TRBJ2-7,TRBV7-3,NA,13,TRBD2,CASRPAGSYEQYF,TGTGCCAGCAGGCCAGCGGGGTCCTACGAGCAGTACTTC
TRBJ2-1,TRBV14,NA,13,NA,CASSQDWRNEQFF,TGTGCCAGCAGCCAAGATTGGAGAAATGAGCAGTTCTTC
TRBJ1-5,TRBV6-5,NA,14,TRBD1,CASSTGTGDQPQHF,TGTGCCAGCAGTACCGGGACAGGAGATCAGCCCCAGCATTTT
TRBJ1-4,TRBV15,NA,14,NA,CATSRGVGNEKLFF,TGTGCCACCAGCAGAGGGGTGGGAAATGAAAAACTGTTTTTT
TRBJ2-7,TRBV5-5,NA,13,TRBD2,CASRLAGGGEQYF,TGTGCCAGCAGATTAGCGGGGGGAGGCGAGCAGTACTTC
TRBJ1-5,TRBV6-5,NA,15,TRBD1,CASTGTGGGNQPQHF,TGTGCCAGCACCGGGACAGGGGGAGGCAATCAGCCCCAGCATTTT
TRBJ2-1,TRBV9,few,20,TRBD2,CASSVSIPLSGGLGYNEQFF,TGTGCCAGCAGCGTATCCATACCTCTTAGCGGGGGGCTCGGCTACAATGAGCAGTTCTTC
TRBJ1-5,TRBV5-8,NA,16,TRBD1,CASSVWDRLSNQPQHF,TGTGCCAGCAGCGTATGGGACAGACTTAGCAATCAGCCCCAGCATTTT
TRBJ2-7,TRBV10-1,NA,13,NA,CASSERMDYEQYF,TGCGCCAGCAGTGAGCGGATGGACTACGAGCAGTACTTC
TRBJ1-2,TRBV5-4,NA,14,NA,CASSLGGENYGYTF,TGTGCCAGCAGCTTGGGGGGCGAAAACTATGGCTACACCTTC
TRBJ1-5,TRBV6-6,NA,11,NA,CASSRTQPQHF,TGTGCCAGCAGTAGGACTCAGCCCCAGCATTTT
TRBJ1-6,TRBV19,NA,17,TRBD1,CASSLGQGGTYNSPLHF,TGTGCCAGTAGCCTCGGACAGGGAGGTACCTATAATTCACCCCTCCACTTT
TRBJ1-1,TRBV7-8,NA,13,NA,CASSSQEGTEAFF,TGTGCCAGCAGCTCGCAAGAGGGGACTGAAGCTTTCTTT
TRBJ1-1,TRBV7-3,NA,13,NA,CASSSRTRTEAFF,TGTGCCAGCAGCTCCCGGACACGCACTGAAGCTTTCTTT
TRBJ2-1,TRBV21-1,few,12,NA,CASPGPYNEQFF,TGTGCCAGCCCTGGGCCCTACAATGAGCAGTTCTTC
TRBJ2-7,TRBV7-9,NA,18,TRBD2,CASSLKGGLAGGPYEQYF,TGTGCCAGCAGCTTAAAGGGCGGACTAGCGGGGGGCCCCTACGAGCAGTACTTC
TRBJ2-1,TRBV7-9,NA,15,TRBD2,CASSRGLAGNNEQFF,TGTGCCAGCAGCCGAGGACTAGCGGGGAACAATGAGCAGTTCTTC
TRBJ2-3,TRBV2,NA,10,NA,CASGADTQYF,TGTGCCAGCGGGGCAGATACGCAGTATTTT
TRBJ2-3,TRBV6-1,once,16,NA,CASGAKATIYTDTQYF,TGTGCCAGCGGTGCGAAGGCTACAATTTACACAGATACGCAGTATTTT
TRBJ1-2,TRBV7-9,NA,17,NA,CASSSGLISPGGYGYTF,TGTGCCAGCAGCTCGGGGCTTATTAGCCCTGGGGGATATGGCTACACCTTC
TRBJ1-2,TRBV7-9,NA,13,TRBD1,CASSQGQANGYTF,TGTGCCAGCAGTCAGGGACAGGCCAATGGCTACACCTTC
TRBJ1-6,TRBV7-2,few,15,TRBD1,CASSPKRDRDSPLHF,TGTGCCAGCAGCCCCAAGCGGGACAGGGATTCACCCCTCCACTTT
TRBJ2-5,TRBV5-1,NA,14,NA,CASNPEDSQETQYF,TGCGCCAGCAATCCGGAAGACAGTCAAGAGACCCAGTACTTC
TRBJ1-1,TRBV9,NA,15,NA,CASSVGAQFNTEAFF,TGTGCCAGCAGCGTAGGAGCCCAGTTCAACACTGAAGCTTTCTTT
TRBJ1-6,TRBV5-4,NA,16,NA,CASSFPLGGKVSPLHF,TGTGCCAGCAGCTTCCCTTTGGGGGGTAAGGTCTCACCCCTCCACTTT
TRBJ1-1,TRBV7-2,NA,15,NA,CASSLGGFGNTEAFF,TGTGCCAGCAGCTTAGGGGGTTTCGGGAACACTGAAGCTTTCTTT
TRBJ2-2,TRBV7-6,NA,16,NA,CASSAYNGPGAGELFF,TGTGCCAGCAGCGCCTATAACGGCCCAGGGGCCGGGGAGCTGTTTTTT
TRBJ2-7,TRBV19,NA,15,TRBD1,CASSDQQGVPYEQYF,TGTGCCAGTAGCGACCAACAGGGGGTCCCGTACGAGCAGTACTTC
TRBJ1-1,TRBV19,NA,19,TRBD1,CASSPGQGAWFGQNTEAFF,TGTGCCAGTAGCCCGGGACAGGGGGCTTGGTTTGGACAGAACACTGAAGCTTTCTTT
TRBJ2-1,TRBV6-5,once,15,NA,CASNGRRGFNNEQFF,TGTGCCAGCAATGGTAGGAGGGGCTTTAACAATGAGCAGTTCTTC
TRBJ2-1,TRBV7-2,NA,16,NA,CASSSRGVAAPNEQFF,TGTGCCAGCAGCTCAAGAGGTGTTGCGGCACCCAATGAGCAGTTCTTC
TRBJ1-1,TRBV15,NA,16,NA,CATSRERRGWGAEAFF,TGTGCCACCAGCAGAGAAAGAAGAGGGTGGGGAGCTGAAGCTTTCTTT
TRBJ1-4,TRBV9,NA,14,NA,CASSPQGRGEKLFF,TGTGCCAGCAGCCCGCAGGGTAGAGGTGAAAAACTGTTTTTT
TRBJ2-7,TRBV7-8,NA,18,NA,CASSLAGSRTSPLREQYF,TGTGCCAGCAGCTTAGCTGGGAGTCGGACCAGCCCGCTTAGGGAGCAGTACTTC
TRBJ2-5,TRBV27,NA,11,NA,CASRLGVHWYF,TGTGCCAGCAGACTAGGGGTTCACTGGTACTTC
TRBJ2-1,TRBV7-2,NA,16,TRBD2,CASSSRTSGGDNEQFF,TGTGCCAGCAGCTCACGGACTAGCGGGGGCGACAATGAGCAGTTCTTC
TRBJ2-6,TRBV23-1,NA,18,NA,CASSQPRDWRAGANVLTF,TGCGCCAGCAGTCAACCCCGAGACTGGCGTGCAGGGGCCAACGTCCTGACTTTC